The rows below give T cell receptor beta chains drawn from one sample of a study of cytomegalovirus exposure and HLA in healthy donors. The table came from immunoSEQ multiplex PCR; TCRdb's copy has only in-frame clones and leaves some out. The sample has about 100,000 clones; approximately 74% are singletons. Sequencing used PBMCs. The source is a woman in her thirties or forties in good health and CMV-seronegative. Both conserved end residues are part of each CDR3. Fields, in order: D gene, V gene, J gene, clone size, CDR3 DNA, CDR3 protein. D genes are given only for firm matches. Expanded clones are given a class, and other clones once, few, many or no size at all.

d_call: NA; v_call: TRBV19; j_call: TRBJ1-5; clone_size: NA; cdr3_nt: TGTGCCAGTAGTATTGTCCTAAGTAATCAGCCCCAGCATTTT; cdr3_aa: CASSIVLSNQPQHF
d_call: TRBD1; v_call: TRBV7-9; j_call: TRBJ1-2; clone_size: NA; cdr3_nt: TGTGCCAGCAGCGGGGAAGGACAGGGAAGTAACTATGGCTACACCTTC; cdr3_aa: CASSGEGQGSNYGYTF
d_call: NA; v_call: TRBV7-9; j_call: TRBJ1-2; clone_size: NA; cdr3_nt: TGTGCCAGCACATCAGGGAACTATGGCTACACCTTC; cdr3_aa: CASTSGNYGYTF
d_call: NA; v_call: TRBV6-1; j_call: TRBJ2-7; clone_size: NA; cdr3_nt: TGTGCCAGCCTTGCCGGCTACGAGCAGTACTTC; cdr3_aa: CASLAGYEQYF
d_call: NA; v_call: TRBV11-2; j_call: TRBJ2-1; clone_size: NA; cdr3_nt: TGTGCCAGCAGCCCCCGGGCTAGCGGGGGACAGGGTGAGCAGTTCTTC; cdr3_aa: CASSPRASGGQGEQFF
d_call: NA; v_call: TRBV19; j_call: TRBJ2-7; clone_size: once; cdr3_nt: TGTGCCAGTAGTGTCCAGGGGAGCTCCTACGAGCAGTACTTC; cdr3_aa: CASSVQGSSYEQYF
d_call: NA; v_call: TRBV7-9; j_call: TRBJ2-7; clone_size: few; cdr3_nt: TGTGCCAGCAGCTTAGGCGCGAGCTCCTACGAGCAGTACTTC; cdr3_aa: CASSLGASSYEQYF
d_call: NA; v_call: TRBV6-1; j_call: TRBJ1-3; clone_size: NA; cdr3_nt: TGTGCCAGCAGTGTAGGGGTCTCTGGAAACACCATATATTTT; cdr3_aa: CASSVGVSGNTIYF
d_call: NA; v_call: TRBV14; j_call: TRBJ1-3; clone_size: NA; cdr3_nt: TGTGCCAGCAGCCAAGGCTTTGGGGGCAGAAACACCATATATTTT; cdr3_aa: CASSQGFGGRNTIYF
d_call: TRBD2; v_call: TRBV7-3; j_call: TRBJ2-5; clone_size: few; cdr3_nt: TGTGCCAGCAGCCCTGGGGGGGTAGAAGAGACCCAGTACTTC; cdr3_aa: CASSPGGVEETQYF
d_call: NA; v_call: TRBV19; j_call: TRBJ1-5; clone_size: once; cdr3_nt: TGTGCCAGTAGTCCCGAGGCTTCGAGGGCGGGTAGCAATCAGCCCCAGCATTTT; cdr3_aa: CASSPEASRAGSNQPQHF
d_call: TRBD1; v_call: TRBV6-5; j_call: TRBJ2-5; clone_size: NA; cdr3_nt: TGTGCCAGCAGCTTAACTACAGGGGGCCGAGAGACCCAGTACTTC; cdr3_aa: CASSLTTGGRETQYF
d_call: TRBD1; v_call: TRBV6-4; j_call: TRBJ1-2; clone_size: NA; cdr3_nt: TGTGCCAGCAACGTGGACAGGGAAGGAGGCTACACCTTC; cdr3_aa: CASNVDREGGYTF
d_call: NA; v_call: TRBV5-4; j_call: TRBJ2-7; clone_size: NA; cdr3_nt: TGTGCCAGCAGCTTAGATCAGGGCCCTCTAGGGGAGCAGTACTTC; cdr3_aa: CASSLDQGPLGEQYF
d_call: NA; v_call: TRBV7-2; j_call: TRBJ1-1; clone_size: NA; cdr3_nt: TGTGCCAGCAGCGCACTCCGCGGGTTAGGGAGCACTGAAGCTTTCTTT; cdr3_aa: CASSALRGLGSTEAFF
d_call: NA; v_call: TRBV30; j_call: TRBJ1-6; clone_size: NA; cdr3_nt: TGTGCCTGGAACGGGTCACCCCTCCACTTT; cdr3_aa: CAWNGSPLHF
d_call: NA; v_call: TRBV10-3; j_call: TRBJ2-1; clone_size: once; cdr3_nt: TGTGCCATCAGAGAGCCCGACAGGAGCTCCTACAATGAGCAGTTCTTC; cdr3_aa: CAIREPDRSSYNEQFF
d_call: NA; v_call: TRBV4-1; j_call: TRBJ1-1; clone_size: NA; cdr3_nt: TGCGCCAGCAGCCAAGGAACAAGGCAGGGTTATGATTCGAACACTGAAGCTTTCTTT; cdr3_aa: CASSQGTRQGYDSNTEAFF
d_call: NA; v_call: TRBV19; j_call: TRBJ2-1; clone_size: few; cdr3_nt: TGTGCCAGTACCCCCGGGCGGGTTTCTGAGCAGTTCTTC; cdr3_aa: CASTPGRVSEQFF
d_call: TRBD2; v_call: TRBV7-9; j_call: TRBJ2-5; clone_size: NA; cdr3_nt: TGTGCCAGCAGCACTATAGCGGGAGCCATCCAAGAGACCCAGTACTTC; cdr3_aa: CASSTIAGAIQETQYF
d_call: TRBD1; v_call: TRBV4-2; j_call: TRBJ1-5; clone_size: once; cdr3_nt: TGTGCCAGCAGCCAAGAATGGACAGGGACCCAGCCCCAGCATTTT; cdr3_aa: CASSQEWTGTQPQHF
d_call: NA; v_call: TRBV30; j_call: TRBJ1-6; clone_size: NA; cdr3_nt: TGTGCCTGGAGTGTGGGGCAAACCACCCTCCACTTT; cdr3_aa: CAWSVGQTTLHF
d_call: TRBD1; v_call: TRBV2; j_call: TRBJ2-5; clone_size: NA; cdr3_nt: TGTGCCAGCAGGGTGGGACAGGGCGGGCGAGAGACCCAGTACTTC; cdr3_aa: CASRVGQGGRETQYF
d_call: TRBD2; v_call: TRBV13; j_call: TRBJ2-1; clone_size: NA; cdr3_nt: TGTGCCAGCAGCCTTACTAGCGGGGGGGACAATGAGCAGTTCTTC; cdr3_aa: CASSLTSGGDNEQFF
d_call: NA; v_call: TRBV5-4; j_call: TRBJ2-1; clone_size: NA; cdr3_nt: TGTGCCAGCAGCTTGGTAGCAGGGCGGTTGAATGAGCAGTTCTTC; cdr3_aa: CASSLVAGRLNEQFF
d_call: TRBD1; v_call: TRBV4-2; j_call: TRBJ1-2; clone_size: once; cdr3_nt: TGTGCCAGCAGCCAAGCAGCCCCGGGACAGGGCCGTGGCTACACCTTC; cdr3_aa: CASSQAAPGQGRGYTF
d_call: NA; v_call: TRBV5-1; j_call: TRBJ1-4; clone_size: NA; cdr3_nt: TGCGCCAGCAGCCGAGAGGGATTACTGTTTTTT; cdr3_aa: CASSREGLLFF
d_call: NA; v_call: TRBV9; j_call: TRBJ2-5; clone_size: NA; cdr3_nt: TGCGCCAGCAGCCCTCGTCCTGGCGAGACCCAGTACTTC; cdr3_aa: CASSPRPGETQYF
d_call: NA; v_call: TRBV27; j_call: TRBJ1-2; clone_size: NA; cdr3_nt: TGTGCCAGCAGTGGGGGGGGGTACGGCTATGGCTACACCTTC; cdr3_aa: CASSGGGYGYGYTF
d_call: TRBD2; v_call: TRBV6-4; j_call: TRBJ2-5; clone_size: few; cdr3_nt: TGTGCCAGCATTTCTCCTAGCGGGGACGCCCCAGAGACCCAGTACTTC; cdr3_aa: CASISPSGDAPETQYF
d_call: TRBD1; v_call: TRBV19; j_call: TRBJ1-1; clone_size: NA; cdr3_nt: TGTGCCAGTAGTAAAAGACAGGGATACACTGAAGCTTTCTTT; cdr3_aa: CASSKRQGYTEAFF
d_call: TRBD2; v_call: TRBV9; j_call: TRBJ2-7; clone_size: NA; cdr3_nt: TGTGCCAGCAGCGTAAGGTTAGCGGGGGATATCAACGAGCAGTACTTC; cdr3_aa: CASSVRLAGDINEQYF
d_call: TRBD1; v_call: TRBV6-6; j_call: TRBJ1-4; clone_size: NA; cdr3_nt: TGTGCCAGCAAGAGGACAGGGGGAAATGAAAAACTGTTTTTT; cdr3_aa: CASKRTGGNEKLFF
d_call: TRBD2; v_call: TRBV11-3; j_call: TRBJ2-1; clone_size: few; cdr3_nt: TGTGCCAGCAGCAAGACTAGCTCGAATGAGCAGTTCTTC; cdr3_aa: CASSKTSSNEQFF
d_call: TRBD1; v_call: TRBV18; j_call: TRBJ2-7; clone_size: once; cdr3_nt: TGTGCCAGCTCACTGGCGGGACAGGGCCACGAGCAGTACTTC; cdr3_aa: CASSLAGQGHEQYF
d_call: TRBD2; v_call: TRBV6-1; j_call: TRBJ2-1; clone_size: NA; cdr3_nt: TGTGCCAGCAGTGAACGGACTAGCGGGAGGGCCGTGGAGCAGTTCTTC; cdr3_aa: CASSERTSGRAVEQFF
d_call: TRBD1; v_call: TRBV18; j_call: TRBJ1-1; clone_size: NA; cdr3_nt: TGTGCCAGCTCACCAGACAGGGGCGGGTTGGCTTTCTTT; cdr3_aa: CASSPDRGGLAFF
d_call: TRBD1; v_call: TRBV2; j_call: TRBJ1-2; clone_size: once; cdr3_nt: TGTGCCAGCAGCCAAAGTTCCCGGACAGGGGACGGCTACACCTTC; cdr3_aa: CASSQSSRTGDGYTF
d_call: TRBD1; v_call: TRBV5-5; j_call: TRBJ1-3; clone_size: once; cdr3_nt: TGTGCCAGCAGCTGGGACAGTGGCTCTGGAAACACCATATATTTT; cdr3_aa: CASSWDSGSGNTIYF
d_call: NA; v_call: TRBV6-5; j_call: TRBJ1-6; clone_size: NA; cdr3_nt: TGTGCCAGCAGTTACTCTCGGGTTTCACCCCTCCACTTT; cdr3_aa: CASSYSRVSPLHF
d_call: NA; v_call: TRBV5-1; j_call: TRBJ2-3; clone_size: NA; cdr3_nt: TGCGCCAGCAGCTTGGTTGGGGGCCTAGGAGATACGCAGTATTTT; cdr3_aa: CASSLVGGLGDTQYF
d_call: TRBD1; v_call: TRBV6-5; j_call: TRBJ1-1; clone_size: NA; cdr3_nt: TGTGCCAGCAGTTACGTCAGGGGGCAAGGCACTGAAGCTTTCTTT; cdr3_aa: CASSYVRGQGTEAFF